This TCR beta chain comes out of a study of blood T cell repertoires in COVID-19 (dated by TCRdb to 2018 to 2020). Describing the broader study: The collaborator samples originated in the United States, Italy and Spain and spanned the acute and convalescent phases of COVID-19. The prospective study material was composed of cDNA or gDNA derived from T cells, B-cell-depleted T cells, or PBMCs. The dataset comprised deeply sampled blood TCRbeta repertoires from subjects exposed to, actively infected with, or recovered from COVID-19. The repertoires were released in a freely available public database meant as a resource for research on the immune response to SARS-CoV-2. The samples were drawn from two sources: the first 160 participants of the ongoing ImmuneRACE study, and 950 to 1,500 subjects contributed by 6 global collaborators. Sample metadata almost always included a de-identified subject ID, COVID-19 status, age in years and sex. HLA class I and class II types, where available, came from metadata supplied by the sample provider rather than from assay-based typing.

This clone was seen once. There is no known antigen for this receptor. Base qualities are not at hand, and no much larger clone is one base apart. In Seattle, one collaborating source enrolled patients while the infection was active and tracked those patients longitudinally over the course of disease. Whole blood was collected in K2EDTA tubes by collaborating institutions according to the institutions' own protocols. For TCRbeta analysis, collaborator samples were shipped as frozen whole blood, as isolated PBMCs, or as DNA extracted from either sample type. Study-level results and caveats: Clinical and demographic metadata were provided uncurated, with the amount varying by source and participant.

Taken from cysteine to phenylalanine, the CDR3 has 15 residues. Left in the record is the CDR3 DNA by itself, 45 bases read in frame from the first base. CDR1 MDHEN and CDR2 SYDVKM are derived from the germline V gene. Trimming leaves V shorter by 6 bases and J shorter by 4 bases, with the junction holding 8 bases beyond the gene matches. TCRbeta CDR3 regions were amplified from genomic DNA by means of the immunoSEQ Assay, a bias-controlled multiplex PCR. In the original analysis: The number of nucleated cells in each sample was estimated by amplification of reference gene primers within the assay. To quantify the absolute abundance of each unique TCRbeta CDR3 rearrangement, sequence reads were collapsed and filtered. For each sample, productive Simpson clonality was calculated as the square root of Simpson's diversity index over productive rearrangements. TCRdb took over this immuneACCESS table, retaining in-frame rearrangements with V and J assigned. Such tables are incomplete; in checked studies, under half of the missing clones stem from an unresolved V gene, and the remainder is unexplained. V and J calls and clone size follow that table, whereas D and trimming were derived from the DNA. The sample records approximately 250,000 clones, around 86% of which are singletons. The biggest ten clones account for around 5% of the sample.

The receptor was derived from a woman aged 55-70 years with COVID-19, enrolled during active disease. Rearrangement joined TRBV28 to TRBJ1-4, with 7 junctional bases fitting TRBD1. The specimen sequenced was peripheral blood. The encoded CDR3 is CASSEGGEGNEKLFF. In nucleotide form, the sequence is TGTGCCAGCAGCGAAGGGGGCGAAGGTAATGAAAAACTGTTTTTT.